These 18 T cell receptor beta chains were sequenced from one sample in a study of T-cell memory formation after mild COVID-19. Via MiXCR, TCRdb re-called the 5' RACE reads, giving one row per CDR3 protein. The repertoire holds 300,000 to 350,000 distinct CDR3 sequences, with roughly a fifth as singletons. The sequenced material came from PBMCs or a T cell subset sorted from them (not recorded which). Every receptor here comes from a man between 18 and 29 years old who had mild COVID-19 (a few samples of this study predate the infection). Cell type and time point are not known.

In its sample, this clonotype was seen a few times. This chain connects TRBV6-1 to TRBJ2-7; the D is unclear. Germline CDR1 and CDR2: MNHNS and SASEGT. The CDR3 sequence is 12 residues long. With 1 base removed from V and 3 bases from J, the gap between germline ends came to 4 bases. The CDR3 loop is CASSEGVYEQYV. The CDR3 DNA reads as TGTGCCAGCAGTGAAGGGGTCTACGAGCAGTACGTC.

This chain links TRBV24-1 with TRBJ2-3; D unclear. CDR1 is KGHDR, CDR2 SFDVKD, per germline. V lost 4 bases and J lost 3, with 10 bases in between. The CDR3 is 14 amino acids. CDR3 loop: CATSDTTRTDTQYF. The CDR3 DNA reads TGTGCCACCAGTGACACGACCCGAACAGATACGCAGTATTTT.

The V call is TRBV28, the J call TRBJ1-2, with D perhaps matching TRBD1 (5 bases). The CDR3 runs 12 residues. Germline V lookup: CDR1 MDHEN, CDR2 SYDVKM. The V and J ends lost 8 bases and 12 bases respectively, with 19 bases between them. Here the CDR3 DNA reads TGTGCCAGCGTCAGGGCCGGGACGGTCAACACCTTC. Protein: CASVRAGTVNTF.

This clonotype appeared many times. This chain joins TRBV7-6 and TRBJ2-5; D is perhaps TRBD2 (6 bases). The length of the CDR3 is 15 residues. Germline V lookup: CDR1 SGHVS, CDR2 FNYEAQ. V lost 5 bases and J 5 bases, leaving 18 bases between the germline ends. In DNA form, the CDR3 reads TGTGCCAGCAGCCCCGGCCAAGGACGGGGGGAGACCCAGTACTTC. This translates into CASSPGQGRGETQYF.

The chain is built from TRBV12-3 or TRBV12-4 and TRBJ1-6; maybe TRBD1 (5 bases). V was pared by 3 bases and J by 8 bases, with 8 bases between. This CDR3 has 13 residues. CDR3 sequence reads: CASSFVGDSPLHF. Here the CDR3 DNA reads TGTGCCAGCAGTTTCGTGGGGGATTCACCCCTCCACTTT.

The genes are TRBV7-2 and TRBJ2-3, with a tentative D call TRBD2 (5 bases). Germline CDR1 is SGHTA and CDR2 is FQGNSA. This CDR3 region has 16 residues. V was pared by 2 bases and J by 6 bases, with 18 bases between. The CDR3 sequence: CASSLWVLAGSDTQYF. Written as DNA, the CDR3 is TGTGCCAGCAGCTTATGGGTGCTAGCAGGATCGGATACGCAGTATTTT.

A few counts support this clonotype. The rearrangement joins TRBV5-1 to TRBJ2-1, with 10 bases matching TRBD2. The germline V gene has CDR1 SGHRS and CDR2 YFSETQ. The CDR3 is 14 amino acids. The trim removed 3 bases at V and 4 bases at J, leaving 1 base unmatched. CDR3 sequence: CASSYSGGYNEQFF. For the CDR3, the DNA is TGCGCCAGCAGCTATAGCGGGGGGTACAATGAGCAGTTCTTC. The full variable domain, its missing parts supplied by reference TRBV5-1 and TRBJ2-1, is KAGVTQTPRYLIKTRGQQVTLSCSPISGHRSVSWYQQTPGQGLQFLFEYFSETQRNKGNFPGRFSGRQFSNSRSEMNVSTLELGDSALYLCASSYSGGYNEQFFGPGTRLTVL.

This clonotype was found a few times. A much larger clone lies a single base off, so this may be a read error. This chain links TRBV5-1 with TRBJ2-2; a weak D match, TRBD2 (5 bases). Germline loops: CDR1 SGHRS, CDR2 YFSETQ. CDR3 length: 13 amino acids. The CDR3 DNA is TGCGCCAGCAGCTTGGACCACACCGGGGAGCTGATTTTT. Translated, it gives CASSLDHTGELIF.

This clonotype was observed a few times. The chain joins TRBV6-2 or TRBV6-3 to TRBJ1-2, with D tentatively TRBD1 (5 bases). V was cut by 8 bases and J by 4 bases, with 11 bases left in between. Germline V lookup: CDR1 MNHEY, CDR2 SVGEGT. The CDR3 is made up of 12 amino acids. DNA of the CDR3: TGTGCCAGCTCGAGGACACCCTATGGCTACACCTTC. Translated, it gives CASSRTPYGYTF.

V usage is TRBV12-3 or TRBV12-4 and J usage is TRBJ1-1; a weak D match, TRBD1 (5 bases). The V end was cut by 7 bases, the J end by 3 bases, with 15 bases between. The CDR3 totals 14 residues. The DNA of the CDR3 is TGTGCCAGCACCCCGGTCACCAGGGACACTGAAGCTTTCTTT. This codes for CASTPVTRDTEAFF.

The rearrangement links TRBV7-9 to TRBJ1-3; D remains unclear. The germline V gene has CDR1 SEHNR and CDR2 FQNEAQ (reference sequence). This CDR3 is 13 amino acids long. Between the trimmed V and J ends, which lost 1 base and 4 bases, there was a span of 5 bases. For the CDR3, the DNA is TGTGCCAGCAGCTTAGGGCCGGGAAACACCATATATTTT. Amino acids: CASSLGPGNTIYF.

This clonotype was detected a few times. The genes are TRBV10-3 and TRBJ1-5; no clear D gene. The V gene lost 7 bases and the J gene lost 1 base, with 5 bases spanning the gap. The CDR3 covers 12 residues. CDR1 ENHRY and CDR2 SYGVKD come from the germline V gene. The CDR3 DNA sequence: TGTGCCATCAAGGAGAGCAATCAGCCCCAGCATTTT. Its protein product is CAIKESNQPQHF.

This chain joins TRBV24-1 and TRBJ2-1, with TRBD2 identical over 8 bases. Germline V gene lookup returns CDR1 KGHDR and CDR2 SFDVKD. Unmatched junction bases numbered 10, after V lost 4 bases and J lost 15 bases. CDR3 size: 13 residues. The CDR3 DNA reads as TGTGCCACCAGTGAACGGGGGGGCGATATGTGGTTCTTC. This sequence encodes CATSERGGDMWFF.

The J gene is TRBJ1-4, the V gene TRBV7-2, with D tentatively TRBD1 (6 bases). The germline gives CDR1 SGHTA, CDR2 FQGNSA. The V end was cut by 4 bases, the J end by 8 bases, with 26 bases between. This CDR3 has 18 residues. CDR3 region: CASSWGGRLTTMGEKLFF. CDR3 in DNA: TGTGCCAGCAGCTGGGGGGGCAGGTTGACAACCATGGGAGAAAAACTGTTTTTT. Full variable domain (rest looked up from reference TRBV7-2 and TRBJ1-4): GAGVSQSPSNKVTEKGKDVELRCDPISGHTALYWYRQSLGQGLEFLIYFQGNSAPDKSGLPSDRFSAERTGGSVSTLTIQRTQQEDSAVYLCASSWGGRLTTMGEKLFFGSGTQLSVL.

The chain combines TRBV4-1 with TRBJ1-1; no clear D gene. Germline CDR1 is MGHRA and CDR2 is YSYEKL. The CDR3 runs 14 residues. Trimming cost V 2 bases and J 6 bases, with 13 bases left between them. The CDR3 nucleotides are TGCGCCAGCAGCCAACCGACCCAGGACCCTGAAGCTTTCTTT. The encoded protein is CASSQPTQDPEAFF.

In its sample, this clonotype was seen a few times. V gene TRBV20-1 combines with J gene TRBJ1-6; no firm D call. V was clipped by 0 bases and J by 6 bases, with 9 bases between them. In germline, CDR1 is DFQATT, CDR2 SNEGSKA (reference sequence). The CDR3 extends over 14 amino acids. The chain's CDR3 is CSARDLGSNSPLHF. DNA for the CDR3: TGCAGTGCTAGAGATCTAGGCAGTAATTCACCCCTCCACTTT.

This chain's CDR3 is CAFGLAHYNEQFF. CDR3 DNA sequence: TGTGCCTTCGGACTAGCGCACTACAATGAGCAGTTCTTC. The rearrangement joins TRBV30 to TRBJ2-1; 9 nucleotides match TRBD2. CDR1 is GTSNPN and CDR2 is SVGIG in the germline V gene (reference sequence). This CDR3 contains 13 residues. V lost 7 bases to trimming and J lost 3 bases; unmatched junction nucleotides: 4.

This clonotype was picked up many times. The rearrangement links TRBV7-8 to TRBJ2-7; D possibly uses TRBD1 or TRBD2 (5 bases each). The V gene's germline CDR1 is SGHVS and CDR2 FQNEAQ. Trimming took 7 bases from V and 0 from J, leaving 16 bases between them. The CDR3 runs to 15 residues. For the CDR3, the DNA is TGTGCCAGCACCCAACGGCAGGGAGCCTCCTACGAGCAGTACTTC. Translated, it gives CASTQRQGASYEQYF.